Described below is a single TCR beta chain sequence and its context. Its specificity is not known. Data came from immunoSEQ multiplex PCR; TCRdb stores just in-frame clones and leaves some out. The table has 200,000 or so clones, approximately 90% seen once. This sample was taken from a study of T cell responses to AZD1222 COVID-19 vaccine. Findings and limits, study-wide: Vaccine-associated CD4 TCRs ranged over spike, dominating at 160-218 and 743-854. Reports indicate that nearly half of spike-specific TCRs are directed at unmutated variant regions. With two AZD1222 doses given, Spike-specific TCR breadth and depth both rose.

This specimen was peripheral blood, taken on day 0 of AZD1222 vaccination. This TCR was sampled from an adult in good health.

The CDR3 sequence is CASSESNGFPPYGYTF. DNA for the CDR3: TGCGCCAGCAGTGAAAGTAATGGTTTTCCGCCCTATGGCTACACCTTC. The chain employs TRBV10-1 and TRBJ1-2, with D hard to call. V was cut by 3 bases and J by 4 bases, with 18 bases left in between. CDR1 and CDR2 from the germline V gene are WNHNN and SYGVQD (reference sequence). This CDR3 is 16 amino acids long.